A selection of T cell receptor beta chains follows, all from one sample in a study of siplizumab effects on memory and regulatory T cells. The table came from immunoSEQ multiplex PCR; TCRdb's copy has only in-frame clones and leaves some out. Of approximately 58,000 clones in the sample, approximately 95% were seen once. The sequencing input was CD8+ T cells sorted from blood. The receptors come from a human donor in good health. Both conserved end residues are part of each CDR3. D genes are given only for firm matches. Clone sizes are given selectively: once, few, many, or a class where the clone is expanded.

>TRBV19|-|-|TRBJ1-2
TGTGCCAGTAGTATGGTCCCCGGGACCCGAGGGGATGGCTACACCTTC
CASSMVPGTRGDGYTF
>TRBV28|TRBD2|-|TRBJ2-1
TGTGCCAGCAGTTTCCTAGCGGGAGCCAATGAGCAGTTCTTC
CASSFLAGANEQFF
>TRBV6-5|-|once|TRBJ2-7
TGTGCCAGCAGGCCCACTACAGCCTACGAGCAGTACTTC
CASRPTTAYEQYF
>TRBV4-2|-|-|TRBJ2-3
TGTGCCAGCAGCCAAGAGTTGGGGGGAGCGTCGGATACGCAGTATTTT
CASSQELGGASDTQYF
>TRBV6-4|TRBD2|-|TRBJ2-7
TGTGCCAGCAGTGAACTAGCGGGAGGCCTCTACGAGCAGTACTTC
CASSELAGGLYEQYF
>TRBV28|-|-|TRBJ1-1
TGTGCCAGCAGTTTTCCCGACAGCTCTAGGGGAGCTTTCTTT
CASSFPDSSRGAFF
>TRBV7-2|-|-|TRBJ1-5
TGTGCCAGCAGCTTAGAGGGCGGGGGGGTAAGTCAGCCCCAGCATTTT
CASSLEGGGVSQPQHF
>TRBV11-2|-|-|TRBJ1-5
TGTGCCAGCAGCTTAGCGGGCCAGCCCCAGCATTTT
CASSLAGQPQHF
>TRBV10-1|TRBD1|once|TRBJ2-5
TGCGCCAGCTCGCCGGGACAGCCTATTCCCCAGTACTTC
CASSPGQPIPQYF
>TRBV27|TRBD2|-|TRBJ2-3
TGTGCCAGCAGTTTCGGGACTAGTCCGAGCACAGATACGCAGTATTTT
CASSFGTSPSTDTQYF
>TRBV7-9|-|-|TRBJ2-5
TGTGCCAGCAGCTCGACAGTATACCAAGAGACCCAGTACTTC
CASSSTVYQETQYF
>TRBV14|TRBD1|-|TRBJ2-7
TGTGCCAGCAGCCAAGCTATACTTCCGGGACAGAAATACGAGCAGTACTTC
CASSQAILPGQKYEQYF
>TRBV7-9|-|-|TRBJ1-4
TGTGCCAGCAGCTTAACAGGACAAAAACTGTTTTTT
CASSLTGQKLFF
>TRBV4-1|-|once|TRBJ1-5
TGCGCCAGCAGCCAAAGGTGGGGGGAGGATCAGCCCCAGCATTTT
CASSQRWGEDQPQHF
>TRBV10-3|-|-|TRBJ1-2
TGTGCCATCAGTGACCCGGACAAGGATAACTATGGCTACACCTTC
CAISDPDKDNYGYTF
>TRBV27|-|-|TRBJ1-1
TGTGCCAGCAGTTTATGGGGCGGGAGAGAAGCTTTCTTT
CASSLWGGREAFF
>TRBV28|-|-|TRBJ2-2
TGTGCCAGCAGTTTGGTAAAGGATGTGGCCGGGGAGCTGTTTTTT
CASSLVKDVAGELFF
>TRBV27|-|-|TRBJ2-7
TGTGCCAGCAGTTTATCGCCGTCCTACGAGCAGTACTTC
CASSLSPSYEQYF
>TRBV15|TRBD1|-|TRBJ2-1
TGTGCCACCAGCAGACCCCTTGAAGGGGGCTACGAGCAGTTCTTC
CATSRPLEGGYEQFF
>TRBV7-9|TRBD2|-|TRBJ2-1
TGTGCCAGCAGCCCCTCAGTTGTCGGGAGGAATGAGCAGTTCTTC
CASSPSVVGRNEQFF
>TRBV28|-|-|TRBJ2-7
TGTGCCAGCAGTTTCCGGGTTCAGTACTTC
CASSFRVQYF
>TRBV4-1|TRBD2|-|TRBJ2-1
TGCGCCAGCAGCCCTAGCGGGAGGGCCGCAAATGAGCAGTTCTTC
CASSPSGRAANEQFF
>TRBV5-1|TRBD2|-|TRBJ2-1
TGCGCCAGCAGCTTGGGGATAGCGGGCAATGAGCAGTTCTTC
CASSLGIAGNEQFF
>TRBV6-6|-|large|TRBJ2-2
TGTGCCAGCAGTTTCACTGGGGAGACCGGGGAGCTGTTTTTT
CASSFTGETGELFF
>TRBV9|-|-|TRBJ1-4
TGTGCCAGCAGCGTAGATGGGAAAGGGGCCTATGAAAAACTGTTTTTT
CASSVDGKGAYEKLFF
>TRBV4-1|-|-|TRBJ2-1
TGCGCCAGCAGCCAAGGTTCAGGGGGGGGAACCAATGAGCAGTTCTTC
CASSQGSGGGTNEQFF
>TRBV2|-|-|TRBJ2-7
TGTGCCAGCAGTGATTACGAGCAGTACTTC
CASSDYEQYF
>TRBV27|-|-|TRBJ2-1
TGTGCCAGCACCTCGAACAATGAGCAGTTCTTC
CASTSNNEQFF
>TRBV5-1|-|-|TRBJ2-1
TGCGCCAGCAGCCCCGGACTTCCGGGGGGCCCCTACAATGAGCAGTTCTTC
CASSPGLPGGPYNEQFF
>TRBV7-9|TRBD1|-|TRBJ1-5
TGTGCCAGCAGCTCGTCGCTGGAGGGGGCTAGTCAGCCCCAGCATTTT
CASSSSLEGASQPQHF
>TRBV9|TRBD2|-|TRBJ2-7
TGTGCCAGCAGCGTAGATACTAGCGGATACTACGAGCAGTACTTC
CASSVDTSGYYEQYF
>TRBV12-5|-|once|TRBJ2-7
TGTGCTAGTGGTTTTGGAATTGACACAATCTTC
CASGFGIDTIF
>TRBV20-1|-|-|TRBJ1-2
TGCAGTGCTAGTTTGTCCGGCAACACCTTC
CSASLSGNTF
>TRBV4-2|-|few|TRBJ1-5
TGTGCCAGCAGCCAAGCCTGGAAGGGGAAAGATCAGCCCCAGCATTTT
CASSQAWKGKDQPQHF
>TRBV30|TRBD1|-|TRBJ2-7
TGTGCCTGTACAGGGGCCCTCATCTACGAGCAGTACTTC
CACTGALIYEQYF
>TRBV27|-|-|TRBJ2-7
TGTGCCAGCAGTTTATCTGCAGGGTACGGCGAGCAGTACTTC
CASSLSAGYGEQYF
>TRBV25-1|-|-|TRBJ1-5
TGTGCCAGCAAACCGCCGGGAGACAATCAGCCCCAGCATTTT
CASKPPGDNQPQHF
>TRBV5-1|-|-|TRBJ2-7
TGCGCCAGCAGCTTTTGGGCGCCCGGGACACCGAACTACGAGCAGTACTTC
CASSFWAPGTPNYEQYF
>TRBV7-6|TRBD2|-|TRBJ2-3
TGTGCCAGCAGCATTAGCGGGAGGGTGACAGATACGCAGTATTTT
CASSISGRVTDTQYF
>TRBV5-8|TRBD1|-|TRBJ2-2
TGTGCCAGCAGCTCCGCATGGACAGGGGCAAACACCGGGGAGCTGTTTTTT
CASSSAWTGANTGELFF
>TRBV28|-|-|TRBJ1-5
TGTGCCAGCAGGAGGACAGAGGAAGAGCCCCAGCATTTT
CASRRTEEEPQHF
>TRBV9|-|-|TRBJ1-1
TGTGCCAGCAGCGTACGACGGGACACTGAAGCTTTCTTT
CASSVRRDTEAFF
>TRBV15|TRBD1|-|TRBJ2-1
TGTGCCACCAGCAGAGATAGGACAGGGGTCTACAATGAGCAGTTCTTC
CATSRDRTGVYNEQFF
>TRBV19|-|-|TRBJ2-7
TGTGCCAGTAGTTGGTCAGGGAAGTACGAGCAGTACTTC
CASSWSGKYEQYF
>TRBV28|TRBD1|-|TRBJ2-7
TGTGCCAGCAGTTTTGTACAGGGGATCAACGAGCAGTACTTC
CASSFVQGINEQYF
>TRBV4-3|TRBD1|-|TRBJ2-1
TGCGCCAGCAGCCCCCGGGACAGGGGGATTAGTTACAATGAGCAGTTCTTC
CASSPRDRGISYNEQFF
>TRBV28|TRBD2|-|TRBJ2-7
TGTGCCAGCAGTTTAGAACTAGCGAGGTACGAGCAGTACTTC
CASSLELARYEQYF
>TRBV6-1|-|-|TRBJ1-5
TGTGCCAGCAGTGAATGGCTAATTTTTGGGATTGGTCAGCCCCAGCATTTT
CASSEWLIFGIGQPQHF
>TRBV27|-|-|TRBJ1-2
TGTGCCAGCAGGGATCCGGGACCCTCAGGCGACTATGGCTACACCTTC
CASRDPGPSGDYGYTF
>TRBV30|-|-|TRBJ1-1
TGTGCCTGGACAGACCTTTACACTGAAGCTTTCTTT
CAWTDLYTEAFF
>TRBV30|-|-|TRBJ1-1
TGTGCCTGGATGCTGGGAGTGGGCACTGAAGCTTTCTTT
CAWMLGVGTEAFF
>TRBV30|-|-|TRBJ2-7
TGTGCCTGGAAGTCGGTGTCCAGAGAGCAGTACTTC
CAWKSVSREQYF
>TRBV7-9|-|-|TRBJ1-1
TGTGCCAGCAGCTTGAGGGATAGGACTGAAGCTTTCTTT
CASSLRDRTEAFF
>TRBV6-6|-|-|TRBJ1-1
TGTGCCAGCAGCCCACCCACAGGGATCAACACTGAAGCTTTCTTT
CASSPPTGINTEAFF
>TRBV6-1|-|-|TRBJ2-7
TGTGCCAGCAGTGACAAGGGGCTTTCCTACGAGCAGTACTTC
CASSDKGLSYEQYF